The TCR beta chain described here comes from a study of T cell responses to AZD1222 COVID-19 vaccine. As for the study in general: Second-dose groups at about 4 or about 12 weeks were pooled.

On this clone itself: Its target is unknown.

Libraries were prepared by immunoSEQ multiplex PCR; TCRdb keeps only in-frame clonotypes and omits some of them. Of about 160,000 clones listed, 88% are singletons. Trimming shortened V by 5 bases and J by 0 bases, and 8 bases separated the two germline ends. Germline V gene data show CDR1 as MNHEY and CDR2 as SVGAGI. This CDR3 region has 15 residues. Study results and caveats: Spike-specific TCR depth and breadth grew after two AZD1222 doses.

The gene calls are TRBV6-5 and TRBJ2-6, with D possibly TRBD1 on 5 matching bases. The source is an adult in good health. The sample in question was peripheral blood, obtained on day 0 of AZD1222 vaccination. CDR3 DNA: TGTGCCAGCAGTAACCAGGGCTCTGGGGCCAACGTCCTGACTTTC. Its protein product is CASSNQGSGANVLTF.